Presented here are 24 T cell receptor beta chains from one specimen sequenced in a study of PD-L1 blockade in urothelial cancer. Profiling relied on immunoSEQ multiplex PCR, and the TCRdb table lists in-frame clones only, not all of them. Among more than 15,000 clones, roughly 90% were seen once, and the ten largest hold roughly 12%. Noted time point: pretreatment peripheral blood. Sequencing used PBMCs, obtained around atezolizumab (anti-PD-L1) treatment. The receptors here all came from a man between 65 and 85 years old with urothelial cancer.

This clone was observed a single time. The V call is TRBV19, the J call TRBJ1-2; 8 bases fit TRBD1. The CDR3 is 14 residues long. Germline V lookup: CDR1 LNHDA, CDR2 SQIVND (reference sequence). V dropped 5 bases and J dropped 4; count of bases not matched to a gene: 6. Here the CDR3 reads CASSLGQGGYGYTF. The CDR3 DNA reads TGTGCCAGTAGTTTAGGACAGGGCGGCTATGGCTACACCTTC.

The V gene is TRBV7-2, the J gene TRBJ2-5; 13 bases align to TRBD2. The CDR3 is 16 amino acids. Germline V gives CDR1 SGHTA, CDR2 FQGNSA. V trimming: 3 bases; J trimming: 4 bases; junction bases outside the gene matches: 5. The CDR3 here is CASSLQLAGGPETQYF. CDR3 DNA: TGTGCCAGCAGCTTGCAACTAGCGGGGGGGCCAGAGACCCAGTACTTC.

The chain recombines TRBV4-1 with TRBJ1-1, with TRBD1 matching over 8 bases. V shed 0 bases and J 1 base; nucleotides not matched to a gene: 4. Germline V gene sequence: CDR1 MGHRA, CDR2 YSYEKL. This CDR3 contains 16 residues. Here the CDR3 reads CASSQDHGTGNTEAFF. Written as DNA, the CDR3 is TGCGCCAGCAGCCAAGATCACGGGACAGGGAACACTGAAGCTTTCTTT.

V gene TRBV2 combines with J gene TRBJ1-6; D remains unclear. V lost 0 bases and J lost 4, with 10 bases in between. Germline V gene sequence: CDR1 SNHLY, CDR2 FYNNEI. This CDR3 is 16 amino acids long. CDR3 sequence (DNA): TGTGCCAGCAGTGAAGCGCGGGGAAATTATAATTCACCCCTCCACTTT. This sequence encodes CASSEARGNYNSPLHF. Together with reference TRBV2 and TRBJ1-6, the CDR3 gives the full variable domain: EPEVTQTPSHQVTQMGQEVILRCVPISNHLYFYWYRQILGQKVEFLVSFYNNEISEKSEIFDDQFSVERPDGSNFTLKIRSTKLEDSAMYFCASSEARGNYNSPLHFGNGTRLTVT.

This clone came up once. The V gene is TRBV18, the J gene TRBJ2-1; the D gene is possibly TRBD2 (5 bases). CDR3 length: 17 residues. CDR1 and CDR2 (germline): KGHSH, LQKENI. Trimming shortened V by 3 bases and J by 9 bases, and 24 bases separated the two germline ends. The chain's CDR3 is CASSPRADSLFGVEQFF. The CDR3 bases are TGTGCCAGCTCACCCCGAGCGGACTCACTATTCGGGGTTGAGCAGTTCTTC. Full variable domain (remainder filled in from reference TRBV18 and TRBJ2-1): NAGVMQNPRHLVRRRGQEARLRCSPMKGHSHVYWYRQLPEEGLKFMVYLQKENIIDESGMPKERFSAEFPKEGPSILRIQQVVRGDSAAYFCASSPRADSLFGVEQFFGPGTRLTVL.

The J gene is TRBJ1-2, the V gene TRBV28, with a tentative D call TRBD1 (5 bases). The CDR3 has 13 amino acids. Trimming removed 8 bases at V and 6 bases at J, with 16 bases between. CDR1 MDHEN and CDR2 SYDVKM come from the germline V gene. This chain's CDR3 is CASGQGVLNGYTF. DNA of the CDR3: TGTGCCAGCGGCCAAGGGGTACTTAATGGCTACACCTTC.

This chain links TRBV5-6 with TRBJ2-6, with D unclear. The CDR3 runs to 16 residues. Per the germline V gene, CDR1 is SGHDT and CDR2 is YYEEEE. V lost 9 bases, J lost 2 bases, and 18 bases lay in between. In nucleotides, the CDR3 is TGTGCCACTAAAATTGCATTGCTCGCTGGGGCCAACGTCCTGACTTTC. It encodes CATKIALLAGANVLTF.

The chain carries TRBV27 and TRBJ2-7; 12 bases line up with TRBD1. Germline V CDR1 and CDR2: MNHEY, SMNVEV (reference sequence). CDR3 length: 14 residues. V shed 5 bases, J shed 6 bases, and the junction held 5 bases outside the gene matches. The CDR3 sequence is CASSPGQGALEQYF. As DNA, the CDR3 is TGTGCCAGCAGTCCGGGACAGGGGGCTCTCGAGCAGTACTTC.

This chain connects TRBV5-6 to TRBJ2-7; no clear D. Germline CDR1 and CDR2: SGHDT and YYEEEE. CDR3 length: 15 residues. The ends were cut back, 4 bases at V and 0 bases at J, with 14 bases in the middle. CDR3 coding DNA: TGTGCCAGCAGCAGAGAGATAGATGGCTCCTACGAGCAGTACTTC. It yields the protein CASSREIDGSYEQYF.

This chain links TRBV5-1 with TRBJ1-1; 10 positions match TRBD1. The CDR3 runs to 15 residues. Germline V lookup: CDR1 SGHRS, CDR2 YFSETQ. The trim removed 4 bases at V and 4 bases at J, leaving 7 bases unmatched. CDR3 DNA: TGCGCCAGCAGCGAAGGGACAGGGGCGAGCACTGAAGCTTTCTTT. As protein: CASSEGTGASTEAFF.

V gene TRBV27 combines with J gene TRBJ2-7, with D possibly matching TRBD2 (5 bases). This CDR3 has 15 amino acids. Trimming stripped 4 bases from V and 6 bases from J, with 19 bases between. In germline, CDR1 is MNHEY, CDR2 SMNVEV (reference sequence). In DNA form, the CDR3 reads TGTGCCAGCAGTTCGCCCGGGAACCTCATCCGCGAGCAGTACTTC. It yields the protein CASSSPGNLIREQYF.

This clone was seen once. V usage is TRBV5-5 and J usage is TRBJ2-5, with 8 bases fitting TRBD2. Germline CDR1 SGHKS, CDR2 YYEKEE (reference sequence). J was trimmed by 4 bases and V by 4 bases; bases with no gene match: 9. The CDR3 contains 15 residues. The CDR3 region is CASSPRWAGGETQYF. In DNA, the CDR3 is TGTGCCAGCAGCCCCAGGTGGGCGGGGGGAGAGACCCAGTACTTC.

The chain is built from TRBV10-2 and TRBJ1-5; D might be TRBD1 (6 bases). The CDR3 runs 14 residues. CDR1 WSHSY and CDR2 SAAADI come from the germline V gene. V shed 6 bases and J shed 5 bases, with 14 bases lying between them. CDR3 residues: CASSDRMIDQPQHF. The CDR3 region has the DNA TGCGCCAGCAGCGACAGGATGATTGATCAGCCCCAGCATTTT.

The V call is TRBV6-6, the J call TRBJ2-7, with TRBD2 identical over 7 bases. V was clipped by 1 base and J by 5 bases; unmatched bases: 5. The CDR3 consists of 14 residues. Germline CDR1 and CDR2: MNHNY and SVGAGI (reference sequence). The CDR3 here is CASSYWGRGDEQYF. CDR3 coding DNA: TGTGCCAGCAGTTACTGGGGCCGGGGGGACGAGCAGTACTTC.

This chain links TRBV9 with TRBJ1-2, with D hard to call. V dropped 7 bases and J dropped 4 bases, with 11 bases sitting between them. From germline, CDR1 is SGDLS and CDR2 YYNGEE. The CDR3 length is 12 residues. The CDR3 loop reads CASRPSGYGYTF. The CDR3 DNA sequence: TGTGCCAGCCGACCTTCGGGCTATGGCTACACCTTC.

V and J are TRBV18 and TRBJ2-4, with 7 bases lining up with TRBD1. CDR3 length: 15 residues. J lost 6 bases, V lost 4 bases, and 9 bases had no gene match. CDR1 and CDR2 from the germline V gene are KGHSH and LQKENI. The CDR3 bases are TGTGCCAGCTCACTTTGGGTTGGGACAGCAAACATTCAGTACTTC. Translation gives CASSLWVGTANIQYF.

The genes are TRBV18 and TRBJ1-1; no definite D call. Trimming removed 2 bases from V and 4 bases from J, with 8 bases in between. CDR1 is KGHSH, CDR2 LQKENI, per germline. The CDR3 loop spans 13 amino acids. This CDR3 is CASSPISGTEAFF. CDR3 bases: TGTGCCAGCTCACCAATAAGCGGCACTGAAGCTTTCTTT.

CDR3 sequence: CASSYLGGANPYEQYF. CDR3 DNA sequence: TGTGCCAGCAGTTACTTAGGGGGGGCTAACCCTTACGAGCAGTACTTC. This chain connects TRBV6-5 to TRBJ2-7; the D gene is possibly TRBD2 (7 bases). V was trimmed by 1 base and J by 4 bases, leaving 17 bases between them. This CDR3 is 16 amino acids long. The germline CDR1 and CDR2 sequences are MNHEY and SVGAGI.

This clone came up once. The CDR3 region is CASRATGAGTGELFF. CDR3 nucleotides: TGTGCCAGCAGAGCGACAGGGGCGGGTACCGGGGAGCTGTTTTTT. The chain joins TRBV6-4 to TRBJ2-2, with 8 bases that match TRBD1. The CDR3 has 15 amino acids. Germline lookup yields CDR1 MRHNA and CDR2 SNTAGT. V dropped 6 bases and J dropped 5; count of bases not matched to a gene: 8.

V gene TRBV18 combines with J gene TRBJ2-3, with a tentative D call TRBD2 (6 bases). From germline, CDR1 is KGHSH and CDR2 LQKENI. Trimming removed 3 bases at V and 3 bases at J, with 13 bases between. The length of the CDR3 is 15 residues. CDR3 nucleotides: TGTGCCAGCTCACCGGGACTCGGGGGTACAGATACGCAGTATTTT. The encoded protein is CASSPGLGGTDTQYF.

The chain combines TRBV6-1 with TRBJ1-6; D uncertain. The length of the CDR3 is 14 residues. Trimming took off 4 bases at V and 6 bases at J, with 10 bases between the two ends. Germline CDR1 is MNHNS and CDR2 is SASEGT. The CDR3 reads CASSGRGANSPLHF. The CDR3 DNA reads TGTGCCAGCAGTGGTCGAGGAGCTAATTCACCCCTCCACTTT.

The chain employs TRBV30 and TRBJ2-1; D ambiguous. Germline CDR1 GTSNPN, CDR2 SVGIG (reference sequence). Deletions cut 8 bases from V and 7 bases from J, with 21 bases between. The CDR3 length is 14 residues. The CDR3 DNA reads as TGTGCCCAACGAGACTGGCGAAAACAAAATGAGCAGTTCTTC. Its translation: CAQRDWRKQNEQFF.

This rearrangement joins TRBV5-4 to TRBJ2-5, with D possibly being TRBD2 (7 bases). CDR1 and CDR2 from the germline V gene are SGHNT and YYREEE (reference sequence). CDR3 length: 14 amino acids. V shed 2 bases and J shed 5 bases, with 13 bases lying between them. The CDR3 DNA follows: TGTGCCAGCAGCTTAGGGGGGGTCCCGGAGACCCAGTACTTC. This sequence encodes CASSLGGVPETQYF.

This chain connects TRBV6-5 to TRBJ1-4; tentatively, D is TRBD1 (6 bases). V lost 5 bases to trimming and J lost 5 bases, with 15 bases between them. Germline lookup yields CDR1 MNHEY and CDR2 SVGAGI. The CDR3 totals 15 residues. Here the CDR3 reads CASSPLGTSNEKLFF. The CDR3 DNA reads as TGTGCCAGCAGTCCCCTCGGGACATCAAATGAAAAACTGTTTTTT.